What follows is one TCR beta chain and its context. Germline assignment: CDR1 SGHNT and CDR2 YYREEE (reference sequence). The V end was cut by 4 bases, the J end by 6 bases, with 7 bases between. This CDR3 is 12 amino acids long. The data are from a study of blood T cell repertoires in COVID-19. Overall study context: From the United States, Italy and Spain came samples of acute and convalescent COVID-19. T cells, B-cell-depleted T cells, or PBMCs supplied cDNA or gDNA.

In the original processing: Amplification of reference gene primers provided the estimated nucleated cell counts. Data came from immunoSEQ multiplex PCR; TCRdb stores just in-frame clones and leaves some out. The DNA was the basis for D and trimming; V, J and clone size are from that table. The sample comprises roughly 140,000 clones, roughly 80% of which are singletons, and roughly 8.8% rests with the top ten. Material for sequencing was peripheral blood. The chain has TRBV5-4 and TRBJ1-4; D not certain. This clonotype was obtained from a human donor with acute or convalescent COVID-19. The donor label of this sample is uncertain. CDR3: CASSERDEKLFF. As DNA, the CDR3 is TGTGCCAGCAGCGAACGAGATGAAAAACTGTTTTTT.